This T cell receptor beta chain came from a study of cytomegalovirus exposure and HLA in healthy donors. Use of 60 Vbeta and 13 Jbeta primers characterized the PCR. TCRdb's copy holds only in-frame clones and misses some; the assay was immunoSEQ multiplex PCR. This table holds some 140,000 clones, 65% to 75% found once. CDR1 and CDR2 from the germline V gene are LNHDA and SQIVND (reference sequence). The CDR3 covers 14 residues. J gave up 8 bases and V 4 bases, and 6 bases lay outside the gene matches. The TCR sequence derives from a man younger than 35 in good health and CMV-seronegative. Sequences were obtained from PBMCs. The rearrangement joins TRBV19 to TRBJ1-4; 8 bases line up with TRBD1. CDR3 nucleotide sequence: TGTGCCAGTAGTAGACAGGGGATCGGCGAAAAACTGTTTTTT. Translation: CASSRQGIGEKLFF.